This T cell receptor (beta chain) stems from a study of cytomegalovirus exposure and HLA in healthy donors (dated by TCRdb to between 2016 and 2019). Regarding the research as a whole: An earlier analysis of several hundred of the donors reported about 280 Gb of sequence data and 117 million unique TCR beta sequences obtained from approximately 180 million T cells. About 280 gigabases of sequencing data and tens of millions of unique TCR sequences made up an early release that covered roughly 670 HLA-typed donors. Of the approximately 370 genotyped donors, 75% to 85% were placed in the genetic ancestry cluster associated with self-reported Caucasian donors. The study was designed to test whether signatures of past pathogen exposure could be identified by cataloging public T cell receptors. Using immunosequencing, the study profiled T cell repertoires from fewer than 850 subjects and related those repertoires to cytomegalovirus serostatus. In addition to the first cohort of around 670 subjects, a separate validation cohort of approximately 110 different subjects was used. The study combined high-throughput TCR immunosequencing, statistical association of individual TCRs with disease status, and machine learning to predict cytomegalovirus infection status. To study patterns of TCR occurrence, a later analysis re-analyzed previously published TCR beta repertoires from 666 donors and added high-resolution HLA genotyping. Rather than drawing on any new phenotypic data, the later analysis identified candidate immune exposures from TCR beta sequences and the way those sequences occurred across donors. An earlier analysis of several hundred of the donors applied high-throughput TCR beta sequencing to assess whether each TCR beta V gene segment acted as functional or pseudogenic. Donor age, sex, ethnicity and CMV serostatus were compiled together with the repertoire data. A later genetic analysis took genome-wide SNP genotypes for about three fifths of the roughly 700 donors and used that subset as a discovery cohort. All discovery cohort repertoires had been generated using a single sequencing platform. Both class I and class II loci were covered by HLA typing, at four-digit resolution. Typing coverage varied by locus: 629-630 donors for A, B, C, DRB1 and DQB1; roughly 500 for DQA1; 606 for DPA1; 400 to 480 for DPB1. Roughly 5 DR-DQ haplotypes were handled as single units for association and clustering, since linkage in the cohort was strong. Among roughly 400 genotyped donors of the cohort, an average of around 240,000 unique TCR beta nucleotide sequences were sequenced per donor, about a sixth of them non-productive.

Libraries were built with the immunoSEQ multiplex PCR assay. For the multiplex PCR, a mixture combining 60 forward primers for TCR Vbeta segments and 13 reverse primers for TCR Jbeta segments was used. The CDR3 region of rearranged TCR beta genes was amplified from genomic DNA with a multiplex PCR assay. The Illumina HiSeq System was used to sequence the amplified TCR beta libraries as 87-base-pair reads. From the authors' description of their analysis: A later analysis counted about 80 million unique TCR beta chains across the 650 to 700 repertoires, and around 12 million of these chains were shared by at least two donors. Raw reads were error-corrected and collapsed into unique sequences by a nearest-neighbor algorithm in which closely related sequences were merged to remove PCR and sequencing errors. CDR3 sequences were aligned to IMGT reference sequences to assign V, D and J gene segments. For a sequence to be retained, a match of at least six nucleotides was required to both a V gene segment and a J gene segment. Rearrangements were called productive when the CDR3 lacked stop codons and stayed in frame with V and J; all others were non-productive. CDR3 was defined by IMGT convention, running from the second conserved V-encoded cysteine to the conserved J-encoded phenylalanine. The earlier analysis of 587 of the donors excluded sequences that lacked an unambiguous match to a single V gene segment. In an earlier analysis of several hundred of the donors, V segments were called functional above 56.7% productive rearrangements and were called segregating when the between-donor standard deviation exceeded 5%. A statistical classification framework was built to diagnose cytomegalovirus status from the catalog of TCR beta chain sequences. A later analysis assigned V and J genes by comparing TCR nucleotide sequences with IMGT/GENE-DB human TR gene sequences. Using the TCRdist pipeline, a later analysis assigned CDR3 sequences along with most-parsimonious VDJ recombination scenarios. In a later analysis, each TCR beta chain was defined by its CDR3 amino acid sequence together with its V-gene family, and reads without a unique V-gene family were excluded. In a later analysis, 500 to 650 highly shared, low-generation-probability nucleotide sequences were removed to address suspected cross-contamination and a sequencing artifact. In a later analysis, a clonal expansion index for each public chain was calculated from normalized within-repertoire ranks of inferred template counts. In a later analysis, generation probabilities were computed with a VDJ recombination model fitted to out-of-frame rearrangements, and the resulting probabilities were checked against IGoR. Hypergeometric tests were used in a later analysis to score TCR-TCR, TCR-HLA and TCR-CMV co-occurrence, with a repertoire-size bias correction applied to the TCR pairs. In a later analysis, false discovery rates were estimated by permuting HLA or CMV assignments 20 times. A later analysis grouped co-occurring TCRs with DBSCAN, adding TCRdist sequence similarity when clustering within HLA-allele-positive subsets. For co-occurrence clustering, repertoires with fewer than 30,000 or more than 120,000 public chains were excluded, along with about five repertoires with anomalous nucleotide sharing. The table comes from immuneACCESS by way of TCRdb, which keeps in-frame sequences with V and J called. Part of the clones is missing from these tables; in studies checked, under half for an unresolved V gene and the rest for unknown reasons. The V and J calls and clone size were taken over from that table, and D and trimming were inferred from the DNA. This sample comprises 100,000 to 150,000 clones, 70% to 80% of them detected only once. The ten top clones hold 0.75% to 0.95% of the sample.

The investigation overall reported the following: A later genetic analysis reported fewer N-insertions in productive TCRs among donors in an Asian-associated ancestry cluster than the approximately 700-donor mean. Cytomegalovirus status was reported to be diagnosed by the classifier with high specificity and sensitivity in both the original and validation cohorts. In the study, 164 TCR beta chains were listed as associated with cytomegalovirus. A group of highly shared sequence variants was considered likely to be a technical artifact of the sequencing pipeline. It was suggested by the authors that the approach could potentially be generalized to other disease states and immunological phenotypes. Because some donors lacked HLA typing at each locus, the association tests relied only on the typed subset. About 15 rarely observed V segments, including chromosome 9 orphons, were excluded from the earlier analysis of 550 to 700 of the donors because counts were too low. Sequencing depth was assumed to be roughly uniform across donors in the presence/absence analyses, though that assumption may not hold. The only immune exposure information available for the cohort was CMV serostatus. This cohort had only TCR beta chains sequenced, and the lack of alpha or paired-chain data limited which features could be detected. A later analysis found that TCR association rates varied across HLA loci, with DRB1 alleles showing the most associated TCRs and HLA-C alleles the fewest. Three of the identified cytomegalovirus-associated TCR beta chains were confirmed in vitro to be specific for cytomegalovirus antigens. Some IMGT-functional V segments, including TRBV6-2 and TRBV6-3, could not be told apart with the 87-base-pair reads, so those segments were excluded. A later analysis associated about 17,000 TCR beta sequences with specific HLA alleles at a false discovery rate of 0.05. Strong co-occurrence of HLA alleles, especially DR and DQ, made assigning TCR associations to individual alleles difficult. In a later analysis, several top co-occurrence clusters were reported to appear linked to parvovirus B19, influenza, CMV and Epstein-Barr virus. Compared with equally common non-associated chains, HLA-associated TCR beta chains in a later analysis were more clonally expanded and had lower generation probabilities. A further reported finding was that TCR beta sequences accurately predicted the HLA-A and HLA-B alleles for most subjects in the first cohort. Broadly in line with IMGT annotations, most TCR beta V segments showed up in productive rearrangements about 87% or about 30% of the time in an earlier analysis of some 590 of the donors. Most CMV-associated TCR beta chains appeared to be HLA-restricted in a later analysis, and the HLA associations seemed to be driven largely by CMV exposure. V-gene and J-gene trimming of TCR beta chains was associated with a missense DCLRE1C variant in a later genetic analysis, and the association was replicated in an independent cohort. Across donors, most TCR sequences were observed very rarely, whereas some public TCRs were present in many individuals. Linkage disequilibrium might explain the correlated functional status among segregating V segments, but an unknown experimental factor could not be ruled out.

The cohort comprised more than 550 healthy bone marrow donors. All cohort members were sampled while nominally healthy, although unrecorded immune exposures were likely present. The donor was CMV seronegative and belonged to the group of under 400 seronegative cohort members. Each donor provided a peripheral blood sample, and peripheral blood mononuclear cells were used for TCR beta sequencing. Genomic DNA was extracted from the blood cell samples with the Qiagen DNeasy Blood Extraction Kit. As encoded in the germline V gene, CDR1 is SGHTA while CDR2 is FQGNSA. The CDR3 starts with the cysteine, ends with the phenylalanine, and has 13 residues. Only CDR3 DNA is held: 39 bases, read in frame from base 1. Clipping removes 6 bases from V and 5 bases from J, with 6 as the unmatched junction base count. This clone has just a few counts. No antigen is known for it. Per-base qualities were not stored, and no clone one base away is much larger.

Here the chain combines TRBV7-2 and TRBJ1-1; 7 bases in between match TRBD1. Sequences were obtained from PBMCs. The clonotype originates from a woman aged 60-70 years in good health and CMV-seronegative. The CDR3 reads CASRRQGATEAFF. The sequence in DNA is TGTGCCAGCAGACGACAGGGTGCGACTGAAGCTTTCTTT.